This TCR beta chain was recovered during a study of blood T cell repertoires in COVID-19 (dated by TCRdb to the early 2020s). Looking at the study overall: Samples from collaborators originated in the United States, Italy and Spain and spanned both the acute and convalescent phases of COVID-19. The material from the prospective study consisted of cDNA or gDNA derived from T cells, B-cell-depleted T cells, or PBMCs. Sample metadata almost always included a de-identified subject ID, COVID-19 status, age in years and sex. Samples were obtained from the ongoing ImmuneRACE study (first 160 participants) and from 1,254 subjects provided by 6 global collaborators. A freely available public database, intended as a resource for researchers studying the immune response to SARS-CoV-2, is where the repertoires were released. Deeply sampled blood TCRbeta repertoires from subjects exposed to, actively infected with, or recovered from COVID-19 were included in the dataset. Where available, HLA class I and class II types were taken from metadata supplied by the sample provider and were not determined by assay-based typing.

Here is what the overall study found, with its caveats: How much clinical and demographic metadata was included differed by source and by participant, and the metadata was provided uncurated.

Notes on this clone: There is no known antigen for this receptor. No base-level quality is on record; no much larger clone is a single base apart.

Whole blood was collected in K2EDTA tubes by collaborating institutions according to the institutions' own protocols. For TCRbeta analysis, collaborator samples were shipped as frozen whole blood, as isolated PBMCs, or as DNA extracted from either sample type. TCRbeta CDR3 regions were amplified from genomic DNA using the immunoSEQ Assay, a bias-controlled multiplex PCR. In the paper's pipeline: The number of nucleated cells in each sample was estimated from the amplification of reference gene primers within the assay. To quantify the absolute abundance of each unique TCRbeta CDR3 rearrangement, sequence reads were collapsed and filtered. For each sample, productive Simpson clonality was calculated as the square root of Simpson's diversity index across productive rearrangements. This immuneACCESS table, as held by TCRdb, lists in-frame sequences with V and J called but not all clones. Of the missing ones, under half trace to an unresolved V gene in checked studies; the others have no known cause. V, J and clone size are those of that table, while D and trimming were read from the DNA. This sample lists some 98,000 clones; about 80% were detected once. The ten largest make up roughly a tenth of the sample.

CDR1 MNHEY and CDR2 SVGAGI were looked up in the germline V gene. The germline ends are 11 bases apart after V is trimmed by 0 bases and J by 8 bases. Its CDR3 holds 15 amino acids, cysteine through phenylalanine. The only DNA kept is the CDR3, 45 bases in frame from the first base. Sample: peripheral blood. The clonotype comes from a man in his sixties or seventies with active or convalescent COVID-19. The chain couples TRBV6-5 to TRBJ1-6, with TRBD1 tentatively as D gene (5 bases match). The CDR3 sequence is CASSYSLGEDSPLHF. DNA sequence: TGTGCCAGCAGTTACTCGTTAGGGGAGGATTCACCCCTCCACTTT.